The next 11 T cell receptor beta chains were all read from a single sample in a study of glioma-infiltrating T cells after dendritic cell vaccination (dated by TCRdb to between 2015 and 2016). The receptor library was made with the immunoSEQ multiplex PCR assay. The source is immuneACCESS, and TCRdb retained only in-frame sequences with V and J called. Part of the clones is not carried over; for the studies checked, unresolved V genes explain less than half of this, and the remainder is unexplained. A total of around 97,000 clones appear in this sample, roughly 79% of them only once. Of the sample, about 12% is held by the ten largest clones. The sequencing used blood, collected before dendritic cell vaccination. The receptors come from a human donor with glioblastoma.

J is TRBJ2-7 and V is TRBV27; 8 bases are a match to TRBD1. Germline values: CDR1 MNHEY, CDR2 SMNVEV (reference sequence). The CDR3 has 14 amino acids. Germline trimming cut 3 bases from V and 6 bases from J; bases unmatched to any gene: 7. CDR3 nucleotide sequence: TGTGCCAGCAGTTTTGTACAGGGGGATGGCGAGCAGTACTTC. It is translated as CASSFVQGDGEQYF.

The chain is built from TRBV27 and TRBJ2-1; D unclear. Germline assignment: CDR1 MNHEY and CDR2 SMNVEV (reference sequence). The length of the CDR3 is 15 residues. The V gene lost 2 bases and the J gene lost 0 bases, with 8 bases spanning the gap. For the CDR3, the DNA is TGTGCCAGCAGTTTAGAGGCCCGCTCCTACAATGAGCAGTTCTTC. The encoded protein is CASSLEARSYNEQFF.

V is TRBV6-5 and J is TRBJ1-1; 8 positions agree with TRBD1. Germline loops: CDR1 MNHEY, CDR2 SVGAGI. J gave up 1 base and V 4 bases, and 5 bases lay outside the gene matches. The CDR3 consists of 15 residues. The CDR3 region has the DNA TGTGCCAGCAGTTTGGACAGGGCAGCGAACACTGAAGCTTTCTTT. This codes for CASSLDRAANTEAFF.

The chain couples TRBV5-6 to TRBJ2-7; D perhaps matches TRBD2 (7 bases). Germline lookup yields CDR1 SGHDT and CDR2 YYEEEE. Between the trimmed V and J ends, which lost 4 bases and 0 bases, there was a span of 20 bases. The CDR3 contains 17 residues. CDR3 in amino acids: CASSAPTRGPSSYEQYF. For the CDR3, the DNA is TGTGCCAGCAGCGCCCCCACGCGGGGGCCGAGCTCCTACGAGCAGTACTTC.

The V gene is TRBV11-3, the J gene TRBJ2-1; no clear D gene. Germline V gives CDR1 SGHNT, CDR2 YENEEA. This CDR3 region has 12 residues. V was pared by 2 bases and J by 7 bases, with 6 bases between. The CDR3 sequence is CASSLFRNEQFF. The DNA for the CDR3 is TGTGCCAGCAGCTTATTCCGGAATGAGCAGTTCTTC.

In DNA, the CDR3 is TGTGCTAGTGGGCGACAGGGGGCTAAAAAGGGCTACACCTTC. It translates to CASGRQGAKKGYTF. The V call is TRBV12-5, the J call TRBJ1-2; 10 nucleotides line up with TRBD1. J lost 8 bases, V lost 6 bases, and 9 bases had no gene match. The CDR3 runs to 14 residues. Looked up from germline, CDR1 is LGHNT and CDR2 is FRNRAP.

The chain recombines TRBV5-6 with TRBJ2-2; perhaps TRBD2 as D (5 bases). V dropped 4 bases and J dropped 1 base, with 11 bases sitting between them. The CDR3 covers 15 residues. Germline V gene lookup returns CDR1 SGHDT and CDR2 YYEEEE. In DNA, the CDR3 is TGTGCCAGCAGCCCCTGGGAGAAGAACACCGGGGAGCTGTTTTTT. It codes for CASSPWEKNTGELFF.

The rearrangement uses TRBV5-6 and TRBJ1-5; the match to TRBD1 covers 7 bases. The CDR3 is made up of 15 amino acids. Trimming at V came to 0 bases and at J to 10 bases, leaving 10 bases not matched to a gene. Per the germline V gene, CDR1 is SGHDT and CDR2 is YYEEEE. CDR3 DNA: TGTGCCAGCAGCTTGGGGACAGGTGCTAATCGACCCCAGCATTTT. Translated: CASSLGTGANRPQHF. Drawing the rest from reference TRBV5-6 and TRBJ1-5, the complete variable domain is DAGVTQSPTHLIKTRGQQVTLRCSPKSGHDTVSWYQQALGQGPQFIFQYYEEEERQRGNFPDRFSGHQFPNYSSELNVNALLLGDSALYLCASSLGTGANRPQHFGDGTRLSIL.

V and J are TRBV7-9 and TRBJ1-1, with 10 bases aligning to TRBD1. The CDR3 extends over 16 amino acids. The germline V gene has CDR1 SEHNR and CDR2 FQNEAQ (reference sequence). Losses at the gene ends were 5 bases for V and 1 base for J; bases not matched to a gene: 7. The CDR3 region is CASSRDRGSGNTEAFF. CDR3 in DNA: TGTGCCAGCAGCCGGGACAGGGGAAGCGGGAACACTGAAGCTTTCTTT.

This clone was recorded a few times. This chain connects TRBV2 to TRBJ1-2; 8 nucleotides align to TRBD1. Germline assignment: CDR1 SNHLY and CDR2 FYNNEI. V was pared by 2 bases and J by 5 bases, with 7 bases of the junction left unmatched. The CDR3 runs 15 residues. CDR3 DNA: TGTGCCAGCAGTGAATCAGGGGGCATGGGTTATGGCTACACCTTC. Its protein product is CASSESGGMGYGYTF. The variable domain in full, with the rest retrieved from reference TRBV2 and TRBJ1-2, is EPEVTQTPSHQVTQMGQEVILRCVPISNHLYFYWYRQILGQKVEFLVSFYNNEISEKSEIFDDQFSVERPDGSNFTLKIRSTKLEDSAMYFCASSESGGMGYGYTFGSGTRLTVV.

The gene calls are TRBV5-1 and TRBJ1-4; D not resolved. Trimming shortened V by 0 bases and J by 0 bases, and 9 bases separated the two germline ends. Looked up from germline, CDR1 is SGHRS and CDR2 is YFSETQ. CDR3 size: 16 residues. CDR3 DNA sequence: TGCGCCAGCAGCTTGGACAATCCGTCAACTAATGAAAAACTGTTTTTT. Its protein product is CASSLDNPSTNEKLFF.